This TCR beta chain was identified in a study of monozygotic twins with inflammatory bowel disease. Study-level results: Especially with disease activity, IBD patients shared fewer clonotypes with others than healthy twins did.

As to this clonotype: What it binds is not known.

UMIs incorporating a 6-nucleotide sample barcode were appended by means of template switching. Reanalyzing the 5' RACE reads, TCRdb keeps one entry per CDR3 protein, without DNA. The data include around 380,000 distinct CDR3 sequences; the top ten clones carry approximately 2.3%. Germline loops: CDR1 SGHVS, CDR2 FQNEAQ. The CDR3 sequence is 16 residues long. The gene calls are TRBV7-8 and TRBJ2-1. Sample: blood. The TCR comes from a human donor with ulcerative colitis or Crohn's disease, or a healthy co-twin of an affected twin (not recorded which). The CDR3: CASSLAQVRGYNEQFF.